This T cell receptor beta chain was recovered during a study of T cell responses to AZD1222 COVID-19 vaccine. Measured with immunoSEQ multiplex PCR; TCRdb has only the in-frame clones, and not every one. The sample yields approximately 150,000 clones, 85% to 95% seen once. Worth noting for this clone: Its matching antigen is unknown.

General observations from the study: Seropositive AZD1222 recipients at baseline numbered only five or six.

V lost 6 bases and J lost 0, with 16 bases in between. This CDR3 is 16 amino acids long. Germline assignment: CDR1 MDHEN and CDR2 SYDVKM. The sequence derives from an adult in good health. The sample in question was peripheral blood, obtained on day 0 of AZD1222 vaccination. J is TRBJ2-3 and V is TRBV28; D might be TRBD2 (6 bases). CDR3 protein: CASRFPLASSTDTQYF. CDR3 DNA sequence: TGTGCCAGCAGGTTCCCACTAGCTTCGAGCACAGATACGCAGTATTTT. Based on the CDR3 plus reference TRBV28 and TRBJ2-3, the full variable domain is DVKVTQSSRYLVKRTGEKVFLECVQDMDHENMFWYRQDPGLGLRLIYFSYDVKMKEKGDIPEGYSVSREKKERFSLILESASTNQTSMYLCASRFPLASSTDTQYFGPGTRLTVL.